The 3 T cell receptor beta chains listed next were all sequenced from one sample in a study of read filtering for tumor transcriptome and immune sequencing. This library used 300 to 500 ng RNA and molecular barcoded adaptors spanning alpha/delta and beta/gamma chains. TCRdb re-called the reads with MiXCR, one entry per CDR3 protein. The table has approximately 90,000 distinct CDR3 sequences, 20% to 25% seen once. Source material: a population of CD138-negative cells sorted from bone marrow. The source is a donor aged 40 or older with multiple myeloma.

The genes are TRBV5-1 and TRBJ1-1; D might be TRBD1 (5 bases). This CDR3 comprises 13 residues. V lost 4 bases to trimming and J lost 11 bases, with 18 bases between them. Per the germline V gene, CDR1 is SGHRS and CDR2 is YFSETQ. The DNA for the CDR3 is TGCGCCAGCAGCGAGAGGGTAGGGGTTGACGCTTTCTTT. Encoded protein: CASSERVGVDAFF.

This clonotype was found many times. The chain carries TRBV7-9 and TRBJ1-1; no clear D gene. Germline CDR1 and CDR2: SEHNR and FQNEAQ (reference sequence). The germline V and J ends were trimmed by 6 bases and 2 bases, with 7 bases remaining between them. This CDR3 is built from 12 residues. CDR3 coding DNA: TGTGCCAGCAGACTTGGTAACACTGAAGCTTTCTTT. This gives the protein CASRLGNTEAFF.

This chain connects TRBV20-1 to TRBJ1-1; 9 bases map to TRBD1. V was clipped by 7 bases and J by 3 bases; unmatched bases: 15. In germline, CDR1 is DFQATT, CDR2 SNEGSKA (reference sequence). The CDR3 is 16 residues long. In nucleotides, the CDR3 is TGCAGTGTTAGGCCGGGACAGGGCGCCGCGTACACTGAAGCTTTCTTT. This translates into CSVRPGQGAAYTEAFF.